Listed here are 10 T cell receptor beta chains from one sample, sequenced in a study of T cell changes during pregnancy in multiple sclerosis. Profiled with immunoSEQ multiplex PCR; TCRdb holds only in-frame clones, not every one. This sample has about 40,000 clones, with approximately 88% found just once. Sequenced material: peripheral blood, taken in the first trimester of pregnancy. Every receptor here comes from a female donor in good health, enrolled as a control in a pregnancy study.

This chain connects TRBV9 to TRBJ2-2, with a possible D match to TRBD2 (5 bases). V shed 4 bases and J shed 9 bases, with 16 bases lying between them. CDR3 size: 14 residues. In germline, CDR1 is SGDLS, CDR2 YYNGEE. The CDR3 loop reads CASSSLGESRELFF. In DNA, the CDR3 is TGTGCCAGCAGCTCGCTTGGGGAGTCCAGGGAGCTGTTTTTT.

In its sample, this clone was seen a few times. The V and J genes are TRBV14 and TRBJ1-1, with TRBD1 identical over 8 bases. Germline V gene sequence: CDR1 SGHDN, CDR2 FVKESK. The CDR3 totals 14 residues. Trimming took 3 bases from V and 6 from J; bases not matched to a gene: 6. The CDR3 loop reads CASSQTGVDAEAFF. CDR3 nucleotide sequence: TGTGCCAGCAGCCAGACAGGGGTCGACGCTGAAGCTTTCTTT.

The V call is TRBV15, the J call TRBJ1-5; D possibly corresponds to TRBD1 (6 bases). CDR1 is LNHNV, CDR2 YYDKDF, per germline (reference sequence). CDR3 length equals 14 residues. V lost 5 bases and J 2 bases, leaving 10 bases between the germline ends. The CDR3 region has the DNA TGTGCCACCAGCTGGACAGTCGGCAATCAGCCCCAGCATTTT. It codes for CATSWTVGNQPQHF.

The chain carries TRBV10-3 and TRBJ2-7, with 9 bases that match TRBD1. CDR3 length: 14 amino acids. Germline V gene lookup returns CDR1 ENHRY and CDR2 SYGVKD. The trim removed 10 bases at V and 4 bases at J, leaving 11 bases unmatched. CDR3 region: CATVQGAIGYEQYF. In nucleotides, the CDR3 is TGTGCCACCGTACAGGGGGCGATTGGGTACGAGCAGTACTTC.

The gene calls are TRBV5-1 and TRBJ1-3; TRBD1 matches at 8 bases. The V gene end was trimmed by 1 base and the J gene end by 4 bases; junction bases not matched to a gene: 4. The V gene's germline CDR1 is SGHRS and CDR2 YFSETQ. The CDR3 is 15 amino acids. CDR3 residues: CASSLPRDRGNTIYF. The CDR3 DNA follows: TGCGCCAGCAGCTTGCCCAGGGACAGGGGAAACACCATATATTTT.

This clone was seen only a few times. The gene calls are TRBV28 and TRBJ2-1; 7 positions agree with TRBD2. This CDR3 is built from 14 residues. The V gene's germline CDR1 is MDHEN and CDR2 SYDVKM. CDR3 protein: CAGQRGDSYNEQFF. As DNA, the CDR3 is TGTGCGGGTCAGCGGGGAGATTCCTACAATGAGCAGTTCTTC.

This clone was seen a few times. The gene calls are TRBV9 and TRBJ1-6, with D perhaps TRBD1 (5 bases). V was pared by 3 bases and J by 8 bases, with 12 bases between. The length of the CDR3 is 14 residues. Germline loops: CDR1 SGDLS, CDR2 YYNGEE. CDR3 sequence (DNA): TGTGCCAGCAGCGAGAGACAGCTTGATTCACCCCTCCACTTT. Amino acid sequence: CASSERQLDSPLHF.

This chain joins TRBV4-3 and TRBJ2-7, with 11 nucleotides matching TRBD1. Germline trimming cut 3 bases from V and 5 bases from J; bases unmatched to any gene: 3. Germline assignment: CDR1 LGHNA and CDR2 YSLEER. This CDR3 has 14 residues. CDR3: CASSQGQGENEQYF. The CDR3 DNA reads TGCGCCAGCAGCCAGGGACAGGGGGAGAACGAGCAGTACTTC.

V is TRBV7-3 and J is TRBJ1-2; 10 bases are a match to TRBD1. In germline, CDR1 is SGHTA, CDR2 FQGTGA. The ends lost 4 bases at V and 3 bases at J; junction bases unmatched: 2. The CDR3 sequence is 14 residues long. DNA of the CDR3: TGTGCCAGCAGCTCCGGGACAGGGGACTATGGCTACACCTTC. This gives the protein CASSSGTGDYGYTF.

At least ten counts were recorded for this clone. The CDR3 coding sequence is TGTGCCAGCTCCTACCTCGGGGCAGGGGGGAGGAACACTGAAGCTTTCTTT. Amino acids: CASSYLGAGGRNTEAFF. The chain carries TRBV2 and TRBJ1-1; 7 bases fit TRBD1. The germline V gene encodes CDR1 SNHLY and CDR2 FYNNEI. V shed 8 bases and J 1 base; nucleotides not matched to a gene: 16. The CDR3 length is 17 residues.